The 9 T cell receptor beta chains below come from one sample, sequenced in a study of T cells in Graves' hyperthyroidism and ophthalmopathy. The CDR3 regions of TCR beta were amplified from RNA transcripts. HTBI primers were the set used in a first-round RT-PCR of the TCR CDR3. TCRdb re-derived calls from the multiplex PCR reads in MiXCR, one entry per CDR3 protein. The sample contains roughly 110,000 distinct CDR3 sequences, approximately 16% of which appear only once. Source material: blood. All receptors come from a woman aged 45-65 years with Graves' hyperthyroidism.

There are many counts of this clonotype. The V gene is TRBV7-8, the J gene TRBJ1-5, with D unclear. The germline V gene has CDR1 SGHVS and CDR2 FQNEAQ. V gave up 8 bases and J gave up 5 bases, with 22 bases separating them. The CDR3 spans 16 residues. CDR3 amino acids: CASSPAGAAMDQPQHF. The CDR3 DNA sequence: TGTGCCAGCTCCCCCGCGGGCGCAGCGATGGATCAGCCCCAGCATTTT.

This clonotype has ten or more counts. The chain is built from TRBV16 and TRBJ1-5, with D maybe TRBD1 (5 bases). Germline V gene data show CDR1 as KGHSY and CDR2 as FQNENV. This CDR3 is 18 amino acids long. Trimming removed 1 base at V and 4 bases at J, with 20 bases between. In nucleotides, the CDR3 is TGTGCCAGCAGCCAATTGTGGGGCGGCCAGGCCCCTAATCAGCCCCAGCATTTT. Translated: CASSQLWGGQAPNQPQHF.

V gene TRBV20-1 combines with J gene TRBJ2-7, with 8 bases lining up with TRBD2. CDR1 and CDR2 (germline): DFQATT, SNEGSKA (reference sequence). This CDR3 comprises 14 residues. The junction had 14 bases not matched to a gene; V was cut back by 6 bases and J by 7 bases. The CDR3 sequence is CSAPGTGTRGEQYF. In nucleotides, the CDR3 is TGCAGTGCCCCCGGGACCGGGACTAGGGGGGAGCAGTACTTC.

This clonotype was seen ten or more times. The J gene is TRBJ1-1, the V gene TRBV28; 7 bases map to TRBD1. The CDR3 has 13 amino acids. V dropped 5 bases and J dropped 9; count of bases not matched to a gene: 9. CDR1 is MDHEN and CDR2 is SYDVKM in the germline V gene. The CDR3 DNA reads as TGTGCCAGCAGTCTTCGACAGGGAAAGCAAGCTTTCTTT. It yields the protein CASSLRQGKQAFF. The full variable domain, in which reference TRBV28 and TRBJ1-1 provide the parts outside the CDR3, is DVKVTQSSRYLVKRTGEKVFLECVQDMDHENMFWYRQDPGLGLRLIYFSYDVKMKEKGDIPEGYSVSREKKERFSLILESASTNQTSMYLCASSLRQGKQAFFGQGTRLTVV.

This clonotype was counted at least ten times. CDR3 loop: CASSMNFRASRYNEQFF. CDR3 bases: TGTGCCAGCAGTATGAACTTCCGGGCTAGCAGGTACAATGAGCAGTTCTTC. The chain couples TRBV27 to TRBJ2-1; tentative D call: TRBD2 (5 bases). In germline, CDR1 is MNHEY, CDR2 SMNVEV (reference sequence). V was cut by 5 bases and J by 4 bases, with 21 bases left in between. The CDR3 covers 17 residues.

The CDR3 sequence is CASSRSGRWNIQYF. CDR3 bases: TGTGCCAGCAGCAGAAGCGGGAGATGGAACATTCAGTACTTC. This chain uses TRBV11-2 with TRBJ2-4; 8 nucleotides agree with TRBD2. V shed 5 bases, J shed 7 bases, and the junction held 7 bases outside the gene matches. Germline V gene sequence: CDR1 SGHAT, CDR2 FQNNGV. The length of the CDR3 is 14 residues.

This clonotype was picked up a small number of times. The chain links TRBV6-1 to TRBJ2-7; maybe TRBD2 (6 bases). Germline values: CDR1 MNHNS, CDR2 SASEGT. V was trimmed by 8 bases and J by 3 bases, leaving 17 bases between them. This CDR3 comprises 14 residues. CDR3 DNA: TGTGCCAGCGGGAGGAGTGGGAGTAGCTACGAGCAGTACGTC. Translating it yields CASGRSGSSYEQYV.

This clonotype was seen ten or more times. This sequence joins TRBV28 and TRBJ1-1; 8 nucleotides agree with TRBD1. CDR1 and CDR2 (germline): MDHEN, SYDVKM. The CDR3 covers 14 residues. V shed 4 bases, J shed 3 bases, and the junction held 4 bases outside the gene matches. The DNA of the CDR3 is TGTGCCAGCAGTTATACAGGGGGGGACACTGAAGCTTTCTTT. Translated, it gives CASSYTGGDTEAFF.

The V call is TRBV7-9, the J call TRBJ2-1; D is possibly TRBD2 (5 bases). The V end lost 7 bases, the J end lost 7 bases, and 17 bases lay between the germline ends. The CDR3 has 14 amino acids. From germline, CDR1 is SEHNR and CDR2 FQNEAQ (reference sequence). This chain's CDR3 is CASTPGWEWNEQFF. CDR3 coding DNA: TGTGCCAGCACACCTGGGTGGGAGTGGAATGAGCAGTTCTTC.